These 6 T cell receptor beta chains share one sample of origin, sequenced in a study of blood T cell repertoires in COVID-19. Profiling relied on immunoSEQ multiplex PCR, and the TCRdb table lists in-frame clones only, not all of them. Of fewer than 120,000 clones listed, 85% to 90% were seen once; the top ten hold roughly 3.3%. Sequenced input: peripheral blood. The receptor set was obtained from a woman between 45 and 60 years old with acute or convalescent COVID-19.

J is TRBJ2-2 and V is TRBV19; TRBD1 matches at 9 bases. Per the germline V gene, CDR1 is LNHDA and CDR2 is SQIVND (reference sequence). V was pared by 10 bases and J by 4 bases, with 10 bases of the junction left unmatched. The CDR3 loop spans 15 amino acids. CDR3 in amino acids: CATSNRGPLTGELFF. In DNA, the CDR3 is TGTGCCACATCCAACAGGGGGCCTCTCACCGGGGAGCTGTTTTTT.

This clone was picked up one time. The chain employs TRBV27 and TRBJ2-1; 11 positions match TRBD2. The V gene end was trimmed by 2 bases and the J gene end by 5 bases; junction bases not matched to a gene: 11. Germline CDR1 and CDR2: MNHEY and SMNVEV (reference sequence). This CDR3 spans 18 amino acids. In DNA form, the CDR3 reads TGTGCCAGCAGTTTAGGCTCAACCGGGACTAGCGGAGACAATGAGCAGTTCTTC. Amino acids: CASSLGSTGTSGDNEQFF.

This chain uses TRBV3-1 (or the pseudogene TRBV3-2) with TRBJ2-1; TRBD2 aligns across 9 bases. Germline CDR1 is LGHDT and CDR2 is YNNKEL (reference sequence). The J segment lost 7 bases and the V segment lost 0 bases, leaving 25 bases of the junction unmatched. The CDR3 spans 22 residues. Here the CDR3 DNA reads TGTGCCAGCAGCCAAGATCGCCCCAGGGGGTACGCGGGAGGGACCAGGGGGAATGAGCAGTTCTTC. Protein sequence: CASSQDRPRGYAGGTRGNEQFF.

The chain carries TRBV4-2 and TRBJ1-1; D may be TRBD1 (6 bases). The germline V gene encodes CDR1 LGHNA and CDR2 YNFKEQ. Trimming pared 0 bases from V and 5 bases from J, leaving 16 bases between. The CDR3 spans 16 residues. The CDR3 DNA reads TGTGCCAGCAGCCAAGATAAAAACAGGGCGCCGACTGAAGCTTTCTTT. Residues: CASSQDKNRAPTEAFF.

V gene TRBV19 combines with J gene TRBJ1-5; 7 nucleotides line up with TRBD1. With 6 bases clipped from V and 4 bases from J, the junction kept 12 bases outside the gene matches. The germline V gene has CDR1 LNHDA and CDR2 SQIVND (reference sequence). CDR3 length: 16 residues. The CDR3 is CASSRLGTEGNQPQHF. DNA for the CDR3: TGTGCCAGTAGCAGGCTCGGGACAGAAGGGAATCAGCCCCAGCATTTT.

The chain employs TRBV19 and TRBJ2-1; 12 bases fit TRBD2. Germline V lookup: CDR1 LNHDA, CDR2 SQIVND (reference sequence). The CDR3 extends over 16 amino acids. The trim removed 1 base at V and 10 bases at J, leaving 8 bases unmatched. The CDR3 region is CASSIVASGRAREQFF. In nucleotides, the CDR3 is TGTGCCAGTAGTATAGTGGCTAGCGGGAGGGCCAGGGAGCAGTTCTTC.